The clone carrying this T cell receptor (beta chain) was found a few times. As yet, its antigen is unknown. Molecular-barcoded quantitative 5'-RACE produced these TCR beta libraries. TCRdb called the 5' RACE reads again in MiXCR, with one record for every CDR3 protein. Among some 840,000 distinct CDR3 sequences, about an eighth were seen once, and the ten largest hold 0.51%. The sample belongs to a study of CD8 T cells in ankylosing spondylitis. Trimming took off 2 bases at V and 13 bases at J, with 25 bases between the two ends. In germline, CDR1 is SGHRS, CDR2 YFSETQ. This CDR3 region has 16 residues. Regarding the study as a whole: Peripheral blood held disease-linked clones only at relatively low frequency, and these were CD8+. Made up of about eight highly homologous variants, a TCR beta motif appeared characteristic of ankylosing spondylitis blood. Reportedly, disease-linked clones are significantly enriched in ankylosing spondylitis patients' matched synovial fluid.

The TCR sequence derives from a male donor with ankylosing spondylitis. The chain is built from TRBV5-1 and TRBJ2-1; D not resolved. Specimen: blood, either unsorted or a sorted T cell fraction (not recorded which). CDR3 in amino acids: CASSFYTGPPLPPQFF. As DNA, the CDR3 is TGCGCCAGCAGCTTTTATACTGGCCCACCTCTTCCACCCCAGTTCTTC.